These 10 T cell receptor beta chains share one sample of origin, sequenced in a study of blood T cell repertoires in COVID-19. Clones were read by immunoSEQ multiplex PCR, and TCRdb kept only the in-frame ones, dropping some. The data contain about 70,000 clones, 82% of them singletons. The source material was peripheral blood. Source of these receptors: an older woman with acute or convalescent COVID-19.

This clone has just a few counts. V gene TRBV5-1 combines with J gene TRBJ1-6; the D gene is possibly TRBD1 (6 bases). Germline CDR1 and CDR2: SGHRS and YFSETQ. The V gene lost 5 bases and the J gene lost 7 bases, with 16 bases spanning the gap. The CDR3 is 15 amino acids. CDR3 nucleotides: TGCGCCAGCAGGATAGACAGGTCGGTGAATTCACCCCTCCACTTT. Amino acid sequence: CASRIDRSVNSPLHF.

This chain uses TRBV9 with TRBJ2-6; tentative D call: TRBD1 (7 bases). The CDR3 runs to 20 residues. From germline, CDR1 is SGDLS and CDR2 YYNGEE. With 2 bases removed from V and 1 base from J, the gap between germline ends came to 22 bases. The CDR3 protein is CASSVKPYGGRGSGANVLTF. The CDR3 DNA reads TGTGCCAGCAGCGTCAAACCCTACGGGGGCAGGGGGTCTGGGGCCAACGTCCTGACTTTC.

The chain couples TRBV11-2 to TRBJ2-1, with 11 positions matching TRBD2. Per the germline V gene, CDR1 is SGHAT and CDR2 is FQNNGV. The CDR3 length is 17 residues. J was trimmed by 5 bases and V by 4 bases; bases with no gene match: 10. CDR3 in DNA: TGTGCCAGCAGCTCACTAGCGGGAGATTTTTTAGACAATGAGCAGTTCTTC. Translated, it gives CASSSLAGDFLDNEQFF.

The V and J genes are TRBV7-2 and TRBJ1-5; D is possibly TRBD1 (6 bases). The germline V gene encodes CDR1 SGHTA and CDR2 FQGNSA. Trimming removed 2 bases at V and 3 bases at J, with 8 bases between. CDR3 length: 14 amino acids. The CDR3 coding sequence is TGTGCCAGCAGCTTAAACAGGGACAATCAGCCCCAGCATTTT. Translating gives CASSLNRDNQPQHF.

This clone was seen only once. This chain uses TRBV6-5 with TRBJ1-2; TRBD1 matches at 10 bases. After removal of 8 bases from V and 8 bases from J, the junction contained 2 bases not matched to a gene. From germline, CDR1 is MNHEY and CDR2 SVGAGI. The length of the CDR3 is 11 residues. CDR3 sequence: CASWTGGGYTF. The CDR3 DNA follows: TGTGCCAGCTGGACAGGGGGAGGCTACACCTTC.

This rearrangement joins TRBV5-1 to TRBJ2-2, with 11 bases identical to TRBD1. The CDR3 covers 13 residues. Germline assignment: CDR1 SGHRS and CDR2 YFSETQ. The ends lost 7 bases at V and 5 bases at J; junction bases unmatched: 1. This CDR3 is CASGTGGTGELFF. In nucleotides, the CDR3 is TGCGCCAGCGGGACAGGGGGGACCGGGGAGCTGTTTTTT.

The chain joins TRBV6-5 to TRBJ1-2; D possibly corresponds to TRBD1 (6 bases). Germline V gives CDR1 MNHEY, CDR2 SVGAGI. Trimming left V 0 bases short and J 4 bases short, with 12 bases between. The CDR3 has 15 residues. This CDR3 is CASSYSWDNRYGYTF. CDR3 DNA sequence: TGTGCCAGCAGTTACTCTTGGGACAACCGCTATGGCTACACCTTC.

V is TRBV29-1 and J is TRBJ2-7, with 7 bases that match TRBD1. Germline V gene data show CDR1 as SQVTM and CDR2 as ANQGSEA. Unmatched junction bases numbered 13, after V lost 3 bases and J lost 8 bases. The CDR3 has 14 amino acids. As DNA, the CDR3 is TGCAGCGTTGAGGGACAGACAACTCAAGGGCAGCAGTACTTC. It is translated as CSVEGQTTQGQQYF.

Only a few counts were recorded for this clone. The chain couples TRBV29-1 to TRBJ2-1; no definite D call. Germline CDR1 SQVTM, CDR2 ANQGSEA. Trimming took off 6 bases at V and 4 bases at J, with 13 bases between the two ends. The CDR3 spans 13 residues. This CDR3 reads CSVGEEFYNEQFF. Written as DNA, the CDR3 is TGCAGCGTAGGAGAGGAGTTTTACAATGAGCAGTTCTTC.

In this sample, this clone turned up a few times. The chain carries TRBV18 and TRBJ1-1; TRBD1 matches at 7 bases. Trimming removed 10 bases from V and 0 bases from J; junction bases left unmatched: 8. CDR1 is KGHSH and CDR2 is LQKENI in the germline V gene. The CDR3 has 14 amino acids. The CDR3 is CATHRDSMNTEAFF. In nucleotides, the CDR3 is TGTGCCACCCACCGGGACAGCATGAACACTGAAGCTTTCTTT.